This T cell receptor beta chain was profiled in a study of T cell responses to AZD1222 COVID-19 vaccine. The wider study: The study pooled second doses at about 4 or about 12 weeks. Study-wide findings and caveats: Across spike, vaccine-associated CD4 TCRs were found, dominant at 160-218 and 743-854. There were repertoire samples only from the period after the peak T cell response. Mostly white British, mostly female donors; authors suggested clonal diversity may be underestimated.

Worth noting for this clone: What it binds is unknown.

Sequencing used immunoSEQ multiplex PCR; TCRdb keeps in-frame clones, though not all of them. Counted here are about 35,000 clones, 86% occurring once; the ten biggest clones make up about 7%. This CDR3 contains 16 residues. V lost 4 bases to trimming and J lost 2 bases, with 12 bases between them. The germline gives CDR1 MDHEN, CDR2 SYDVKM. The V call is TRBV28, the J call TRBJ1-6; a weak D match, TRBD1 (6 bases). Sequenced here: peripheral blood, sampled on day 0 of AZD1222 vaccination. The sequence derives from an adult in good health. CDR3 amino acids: CASSSYRETYNSPLHF. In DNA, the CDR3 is TGTGCCAGCAGTTCCTACAGGGAGACCTATAATTCACCCCTCCACTTT.